This T cell receptor beta chain comes out of a study of shared clonotypes between healthy human individuals. Findings and caveats of the study: Generally, estimated richness proved larger in naive subsets than it did in memory subsets. Lower generation probabilities were found for non-shared clonotypes than for those shared by all four donors. Genetic and exposure-history diversity was limited by the few donors.

Some clones are missing from TCRdb's copy, which holds only in-frame ones; the method was immunoSEQ multiplex PCR. The table shows more than 400,000 clones, with almost 97% occurring only once. As regards this clone: Its antigen is as yet unknown.

This clonotype was obtained from a woman aged 25 to 39 in good health. The sequenced sample was naive CD4+ T cells sorted from blood. This sample's subset: CD45RA+ positively selected.

The CDR3 sequence: CASRRGSTGTGELFF. In DNA, the CDR3 is TGTGCCAGTCGACGCGGGAGTACGGGCACCGGGGAGCTGTTTTTT. The gene calls are TRBV28 and TRBJ2-2; 7 bases line up with TRBD2. In germline, CDR1 is MDHEN, CDR2 SYDVKM. This CDR3 has 15 amino acids. Trimming cost V 9 bases and J 4 bases; bases outside gene matches: 11.